These T cell receptor beta chains were read from a single sample in a study of PD-L1 blockade in urothelial cancer. This table comes from immunoSEQ multiplex PCR, and its TCRdb copy is limited to in-frame clones, with some not included. The top ten clones hold about 8.6% of a sample with roughly 77,000 clones, around 84% of them seen once. The source material was PBMCs, sampled around atezolizumab (anti-PD-L1) treatment. The receptors originated from a woman in her 70s with urothelial cancer. CDR3s include the opening cysteine and the closing phenylalanine or tryptophan. D genes are given only for firm matches. Only some rows state a clone size, as once, few, many or a class for expanded clones.

J gene,D gene,CDR3 length,clone size,V gene,CDR3 DNA,CDR3 protein
TRBJ2-7,TRBD1,14,.,TRBV29-1,TGCAGCGTTGATTTCGGACAGGGGTTCGCCGTGCAGTACTTC,CSVDFGQGFAVQYF
TRBJ1-5,.,13,.,TRBV6-1,TGTGCCAGCAGTGAACGGGGAAATCAGCCCCAGCATTTT,CASSERGNQPQHF
TRBJ2-3,.,15,once,TRBV6-1,TGTGCCAGCAGTCTCGACTCTTTCATCACAGATACGCAGTATTTT,CASSLDSFITDTQYF
TRBJ2-3,.,14,.,TRBV29-1,TGCAGCGCTGACGGGAGAGGGTCCACAGATACGCAGTATTTT,CSADGRGSTDTQYF
TRBJ2-1,TRBD1,14,.,TRBV19,TGTGCCAGTACCTTCGACAGGGGATCCTATGAGCAGTTCTTC,CASTFDRGSYEQFF
TRBJ2-7,TRBD2,15,.,TRBV6-1,TGTGCCAGCAGTCTCCGGACTAGCGGTGGGGGCGAGCAGTACTTC,CASSLRTSGGGEQYF
TRBJ2-3,TRBD2,16,.,TRBV7-2,TGTGCCAGCGGCGGAGGGTGGGGACTAGGCTCAGATACGCAGTATTTT,CASGGGWGLGSDTQYF
TRBJ1-2,.,15,.,TRBV19,TGTGCCAGTAGTATTTTCGGCAGGTGGGCTGATGGCTACACCTTC,CASSIFGRWADGYTF
TRBJ1-4,TRBD1,14,.,TRBV28,TGTGCCAGCTATCCCGGGACAGGGGTATCTAAACTGTTTTTT,CASYPGTGVSKLFF
TRBJ2-1,.,13,.,TRBV7-7,TGTGCCAGCAGCTTAGATCGGGGTTCTGAGCAGTTCTTC,CASSLDRGSEQFF
TRBJ2-3,TRBD1,16,.,TRBV5-1,TGCGCCAGCAGCTTCGAGGACAGGGATGGTGTGGATACGCAGTATTTT,CASSFEDRDGVDTQYF
TRBJ2-7,TRBD1,16,.,TRBV18,TGTGCCAGCTCACCGTACCGGGACAGGGGGCGGCACGAGCAGTACTTC,CASSPYRDRGRHEQYF
TRBJ1-5,TRBD1,16,.,TRBV6-6,TGTGCCAGCAGTTATGGGACAGGGGGCCAAGAATGGCCCCAGCATTTT,CASSYGTGGQEWPQHF
TRBJ2-1,TRBD1,16,.,TRBV5-4,TGTGCCAGCAGCCACGGCCGACAGGGACCCGTCAATGAGCAGTTCTTC,CASSHGRQGPVNEQFF
TRBJ1-2,TRBD1,15,once,TRBV9,TGTGCCAGCAGCGTGCGGAAACAGGGGCGCTATGGCTACACCTTC,CASSVRKQGRYGYTF
TRBJ2-1,TRBD1,13,.,TRBV4-3,TGCGCCAGCAGCCAGAGGACAGGGAGCAAGCAGTTCTTC,CASSQRTGSKQFF
TRBJ2-7,TRBD1,14,.,TRBV5-1,TGCGCCAGCAGCTCCGGGACAGGGGGCTTCGAGCAGTACTTC,CASSSGTGGFEQYF
TRBJ2-3,TRBD2,17,once,TRBV11-2,TGTGCCAGCAGCTGGGGACTAGCGGGGGGAAGCACAGATACGCAGTATTTT,CASSWGLAGGSTDTQYF
TRBJ2-7,TRBD2,14,.,TRBV27,TGTGCCAGCAGTTTGGTTGGCGGGAGATACGAGCAGTACTTC,CASSLVGGRYEQYF
TRBJ2-7,TRBD2,15,.,TRBV6-1,TGTGCCAGCAGTGAAGTTAGCGGGCCGAGCTACGAGCAGTACTTC,CASSEVSGPSYEQYF
TRBJ2-7,TRBD1,12,.,TRBV6-5,TGTGCCTCCAGCAACAGGGGCTACGAGCAGTACTTC,CASSNRGYEQYF
TRBJ2-7,TRBD2,15,.,TRBV6-5,TGTGCCAGCAGTCACGGGACTAGCGCAACCTACGAGCAGTACTTC,CASSHGTSATYEQYF
TRBJ1-2,TRBD1,16,.,TRBV7-2,TGTGCCAGCAGCTTTGACAGGGAGACACTGGTCTATGGCTACACCTTC,CASSFDRETLVYGYTF
TRBJ2-7,TRBD2,13,.,TRBV10-2,TGCGCCAGCCGGACATCGGCGGGGGACGAGCAGTACTTC,CASRTSAGDEQYF
TRBJ2-7,.,13,.,TRBV18,TGTGCCAGCTCACCGGGGGGTATCCACGAGCAGTACTTC,CASSPGGIHEQYF
TRBJ2-7,TRBD2,14,.,TRBV27,TGTGCCAGCAGTCGTAGCGGGAGCTCCTACGAGCAGTACTTC,CASSRSGSSYEQYF
TRBJ1-2,.,12,.,TRBV7-9,TGTGCCAGCAGCTTAGAGAGTTGGGGCTACACCTTC,CASSLESWGYTF
TRBJ1-2,.,14,.,TRBV5-1,TGCGCCAGCAGCTTGGGACAGTCTAACTATGGCTACACCTTC,CASSLGQSNYGYTF
TRBJ1-2,TRBD1,15,.,TRBV9,TGTGCCAGCAGCGCAAGGACAGGGGCCAACTATGGCTACACCTTC,CASSARTGANYGYTF
TRBJ1-2,TRBD1,16,many,TRBV10-3,TGTGCCATCAGTGAGCCTAACAGGGGAGTAAACTATGGCTACACCTTC,CAISEPNRGVNYGYTF
TRBJ2-7,.,14,.,TRBV4-2,TGTGCCAGCAGCTACGGACTCGCGACCTACGAGCAGTACTTC,CASSYGLATYEQYF
TRBJ2-7,TRBD1,16,few,TRBV2,TGTGCCAGCAGTCCCCGGACAGGTACAATCTCCTACGAGCAGTACTTC,CASSPRTGTISYEQYF
TRBJ2-3,TRBD1,15,.,TRBV27,TGTGCCAGCAGTCCGACAGGGATGAGCACAGATACGCAGTATTTT,CASSPTGMSTDTQYF
TRBJ1-4,.,12,.,TRBV28,TGTGCCAGCGTGGCAGGGAATGAAAAACTGTTTTTT,CASVAGNEKLFF
TRBJ2-7,TRBD2,15,few,TRBV7-8,TGTGCCAGCAGCTTATTAACTAGCGGGACCTACGAGCAGTACTTC,CASSLLTSGTYEQYF
TRBJ1-3,TRBD1,13,.,TRBV10-3,TGTGCCACCGAGGACAGGGTAGGAAACACCATATATTTT,CATEDRVGNTIYF
TRBJ1-6,.,15,.,TRBV19,TGTGCCAGTAGCGTCCAGGGACTCAATAATTCACCCCTCCACTTT,CASSVQGLNNSPLHF
TRBJ1-3,TRBD1,15,.,TRBV9,TGTGCCAGCAGCGTAGTGGAGACAGGGGTGGACACCATATATTTT,CASSVVETGVDTIYF
TRBJ2-1,TRBD1,17,.,TRBV5-4,TGTGCCAGCAGCTTAGGGGGCGGAACCCGCGCGGGCGATGAGCAGTTCTTC,CASSLGGGTRAGDEQFF
TRBJ1-1,.,14,.,TRBV11-3,TGTGCCAGCAGCGGCAGGGGTGAGAGCACTGAAGCTTTCTTT,CASSGRGESTEAFF